This T cell receptor (beta chain) was sequenced during a study of STAT5B mutations in CD4+ large granular lymphocyte leukemia. Whole-study context: Among healthy controls, a particular HLA allele went with more CDR3 'QG' motifs.

Remarks on this clone: Its antigen is still unknown.

Clones were read by immunoSEQ multiplex PCR, and TCRdb kept only the in-frame ones, dropping some. The data contain 34,000 or so clones, approximately 80% of them singletons. The germline gives CDR1 KGHSH, CDR2 LQKENI. V was pared by 6 bases and J by 5 bases, with 14 bases between. The CDR3 is made up of 14 amino acids. Study findings and constraints: Approximately 25% of private leukemic clonotypes occurred rarely in other patients' non-leukemic repertoires.

Material for sequencing was CD4+ T cells from blood buffy coats. This chain links TRBV18 with TRBJ2-1; no reliable D call. The receptor was derived from a human donor in good health. This CDR3 is CASSTTGLDNEQFF. CDR3 nucleotides: TGTGCCAGCTCTACTACCGGGTTGGACAATGAGCAGTTCTTC. Filled out from reference TRBV18 and TRBJ2-1, the complete variable domain reads NAGVMQNPRHLVRRRGQEARLRCSPMKGHSHVYWYRQLPEEGLKFMVYLQKENIIDESGMPKERFSAEFPKEGPSILRIQQVVRGDSAAYFCASSTTGLDNEQFFGPGTRLTVL.